Sequencing of this TCR beta chain was carried out in a study of OX40 agonist ivuxolimab in advanced cancers. Study information: People who had prior anti-PD-1, anti-PD-L1 or anti-CTLA-4 therapy could take part, and around 43% had some.

V was pared by 5 bases and J by 4 bases, with 5 bases of the junction left unmatched. This CDR3 is 15 amino acids long. Germline CDR1 is SGHTA and CDR2 is FQGTGA. Clones were sequenced by immunoSEQ multiplex PCR, and TCRdb holds only the in-frame ones, with some missing. The sample includes over 55,000 clones, 81% of them seen just once. V gene TRBV7-3 combines with J gene TRBJ2-1, with 10 bases aligning to TRBD2. The sample was CD4+ or CD8+ T cells sorted from blood, taken in a trial of the OX40 agonist ivuxolimab. The receptor comes from an adult with an advanced solid tumor such as melanoma, head and neck, liver or kidney cancer. The CDR3 is CASSLTSGAYNEQFF. CDR3 in DNA: TGTGCCAGCAGCCTTACTAGCGGGGCATACAATGAGCAGTTCTTC. Full variable domain (missing parts from reference TRBV7-3 and TRBJ2-1): GAGVSQTPSNKVTEKGKYVELRCDPISGHTALYWYRQSLGQGPEFLIYFQGTGAADDSGLPNDRFFAVRPEGSVSTLKIQRTERGDSAVYLCASSLTSGAYNEQFFGPGTRLTVL.